The T cell receptor beta chain under discussion was sequenced for a study of response to subunit inactivated influenza vaccine. Study-wide results and caveats: It was suggested by the authors that few new T cells are recruited by each seasonal influenza vaccination.

Comments on this clonotype: What it binds is unknown.

TCRdb reprocessed the RT-PCR reads via MiXCR and lists one record per CDR3 protein. The sample consists of 450,000 to 600,000 distinct CDR3 sequences, approximately 15% of them appearing once. The CDR3 contains 15 residues. V dropped 6 bases and J dropped 3; count of bases not matched to a gene: 5. The V call is TRBV12-3 or TRBV12-4, the J call TRBJ2-1; 10 positions match TRBD2. This receptor was taken from a man aged 50-75 years who received an inactivated influenza vaccine. The source was CD4+ T cells sorted from PBMCs, collected about 23 months after vaccination. The CDR3 reads CASRIAGGDYNEQFF. Here the CDR3 DNA reads TGTGCCAGCAGGATAGCGGGGGGAGACTACAATGAGCAGTTCTTC.